The 19 T cell receptor beta chains given below trace back to one sample, sequenced in a study of T cell repertoires and leukemia-associated antigens. TCRdb called the 5' RACE reads again in MiXCR, with one record for every CDR3 protein. The data contain 11,000 or so distinct CDR3 sequences, 35% to 45% of them singletons. Which antigens these TCRs recognize remains unknown. The specimen sequenced was CD3+ T cells sorted from blood and cultured. The receptors were sampled from a female donor in good health.

The chain recombines TRBV7-8 with TRBJ2-7; the match to TRBD1 covers 8 bases. CDR3 length: 14 residues. With 3 bases clipped from V and 4 bases from J, the junction kept 5 bases outside the gene matches. Germline-derived CDR1 and CDR2 are SGHVS and FQNEAQ. The CDR3 DNA reads as TGTGCCAGCAGCTTTGGACAGGGCGGTTACGAGCAGTACTTC. Translation gives CASSFGQGGYEQYF.

The chain joins TRBV9 to TRBJ2-2; possibly TRBD2 for D (5 bases). V lost 7 bases to trimming and J lost 0 bases, with 10 bases between them. The CDR3 runs to 14 residues. Germline V gene data show CDR1 as SGDLS and CDR2 as YYNGEE. CDR3 region: CASPVATNTGELFF. Written as DNA, the CDR3 is TGTGCCAGCCCCGTAGCGACGAACACCGGGGAGCTGTTTTTT.

This clonotype was seen at least ten times. The rearrangement links TRBV7-2 to TRBJ2-2; D possibly corresponds to TRBD2 (6 bases). CDR3 size: 16 residues. Germline V gene data show CDR1 as SGHTA and CDR2 as FQGNSA. V lost 1 base and J 1 base, leaving 10 bases between the germline ends. The CDR3 nucleotides read TGTGCCAGCAGCTTAGAGCGGAGGGGGAACACCGGGGAGCTGTTTTTT. Its translation is CASSLERRGNTGELFF. The whole variable domain, filled in from reference TRBV7-2 and TRBJ2-2, reads GAGVSQSPSNKVTEKGKDVELRCDPISGHTALYWYRQSLGQGLEFLIYFQGNSAPDKSGLPSDRFSAERTGGSVSTLTIQRTQQEDSAVYLCASSLERRGNTGELFFGEGSRLTVL.

In this sample, this clonotype turned up once. One end of the junction varies from germline; a read error may be responsible. This rearrangement joins TRBV12-3 or TRBV12-4 to TRBJ2-7, with 13 bases that match TRBD2. The CDR3 spans 14 residues. This CDR3 reads CASSRTSGSYERNF. In DNA form, the CDR3 reads TGTGCCAGCAGTCGGACTAGCGGGAGTTACGAGCGGAACTTC.

V gene TRBV25-1 combines with J gene TRBJ2-2; D might be TRBD2 (5 bases). V lost 4 bases and J lost 7, with 10 bases in between. The CDR3 is 13 amino acids. CDR1 and CDR2 from the germline V gene are MGHDK and SYGVNS. CDR3 sequence (DNA): TGTGCCAGCAGTGTGGAGACTATCGGGGAGCTGTTTTTT. Its protein product is CASSVETIGELFF. Full variable domain (rest looked up from reference TRBV25-1 and TRBJ2-2): EADIYQTPRYLVIGTGKKITLECSQTMGHDKMYWYQQDPGMELHLIHYSYGVNSTEKGDLSSESTVSRIRTEHFPLTLESARPSHTSQYLCASSVETIGELFFGEGSRLTVL.

The chain couples TRBV4-3 to TRBJ2-1; no clear D. CDR1 is LGHNA, CDR2 YSLEER, per germline. The CDR3 runs to 15 residues. Trimming took 8 bases from V and 3 from J, leaving 17 bases between them. The CDR3 loop is CASQSSGLIYNEQFF. CDR3 in DNA: TGCGCCAGCCAAAGCTCCGGGTTGATCTACAATGAGCAGTTCTTC.

This clonotype was counted at least ten times. This chain joins TRBV12-3 or TRBV12-4 and TRBJ2-5; maybe TRBD1 (6 bases). The CDR3 has 15 residues. V was shortened by 5 bases and J by 2 bases, with 15 bases between the two germline ends. In nucleotides, the CDR3 is TGTGCCAGCAGTGCAACAGGGTTACGGCAAGAGACCCAGTACTTC. Translated, it gives CASSATGLRQETQYF.

V gene TRBV4-2 combines with J gene TRBJ1-6; 9 nucleotides line up with TRBD1. Losses at the gene ends were 1 base for V and 16 bases for J; bases not matched to a gene: 29. Germline CDR1 and CDR2: LGHNA and YNFKEQ. This CDR3 has 21 residues. CDR3 amino acids: CASSQGGRGTGPGEGSSPLHF. In DNA, the CDR3 is TGTGCCAGCAGCCAAGGCGGACGTGGGACAGGGCCTGGGGAGGGGAGTTCGCCTCTCCACTTT.

This clonotype was counted a single time. Mismatch with germline at one junction end may stem from a read error. The rearrangement uses TRBV11-2 and TRBJ2-3; 9 nucleotides line up with TRBD2. The V gene's germline CDR1 is SGHAT and CDR2 FQNNGV. This CDR3 comprises 15 residues. CDR3 residues: CASSLSGRQTDAQYF. The CDR3 nucleotides are TGTGCCAGCAGCTTAAGCGGGAGGCAGACAGATGCGCAGTATTTT.

This clonotype was picked up many times. This chain links TRBV5-1 with TRBJ2-7; 7 nucleotides agree with TRBD2. Germline lookup yields CDR1 SGHRS and CDR2 YFSETQ. The trim removed 5 bases at V and 3 bases at J, leaving 11 bases unmatched. This CDR3 contains 15 residues. The CDR3 spells CASRFEAGVFYEQYF. The CDR3 DNA sequence: TGCGCCAGCAGGTTTGAGGCGGGAGTTTTCTACGAGCAGTACTTC.

The sample holds many counts of this clonotype. The rearrangement uses TRBV4-3 and TRBJ1-3; D is ambiguous. V lost 1 base, J lost 0 bases, and 7 bases lay in between. The germline V gene has CDR1 LGHNA and CDR2 YSLEER. This CDR3 contains 15 residues. This chain's CDR3 is CASSQAGSSGNTIYF. The DNA of the CDR3 is TGCGCCAGCAGCCAAGCGGGGAGCTCTGGAAACACCATATATTTT.

This clonotype occurred many times. The chain's CDR3 is CASSLAGTVGEKLFF. The CDR3 DNA is TGTGCCAGCAGCTTAGCTGGGACAGTAGGTGAAAAACTGTTTTTT. This chain joins TRBV7-9 and TRBJ1-4, with TRBD1 matching over 7 bases. V lost 0 bases and J lost 7; bases outside the gene matches: 5. CDR3 length: 15 amino acids. Germline CDR1 is SEHNR and CDR2 is FQNEAQ (reference sequence).

This sequence joins TRBV4-2 and TRBJ2-1; unclear D gene. V was pared by 8 bases and J by 8 bases, with 7 bases between. Germline-derived CDR1 and CDR2 are LGHNA and YNFKEQ. The CDR3 is made up of 10 amino acids. Written as DNA, the CDR3 is TGTGCCAGCCTTGCGGATGAGCAGTTCTTC. This gives the protein CASLADEQFF.

The V gene is TRBV28, the J gene TRBJ2-2, with D perhaps assigned TRBD1 or TRBD2 (5 bases each). Trimming shortened V by 5 bases and J by 5 bases, and 15 bases separated the two germline ends. CDR1 and CDR2 (germline): MDHEN, SYDVKM. The CDR3 extends over 15 amino acids. CDR3 sequence reads: CASSPIWWGTGELFF. CDR3 in DNA: TGTGCCAGCAGTCCCATTTGGTGGGGGACCGGGGAGCTGTTTTTT.

This clonotype was observed many times. V is TRBV28 and J is TRBJ2-3; either TRBD1 or TRBD2 may supply D (6 bases each). With 5 bases removed from V and 4 bases from J, the gap between germline ends came to 13 bases. This CDR3 is 14 amino acids long. Germline loops: CDR1 MDHEN, CDR2 SYDVKM. In DNA form, the CDR3 reads TGTGCCAGCAGTAAGGGGGAGGTTCCAGATACGCAGTATTTT. The encoded protein is CASSKGEVPDTQYF. Using reference TRBV28 and TRBJ2-3 for the parts outside the CDR3, the full variable domain is DVKVTQSSRYLVKRTGEKVFLECVQDMDHENMFWYRQDPGLGLRLIYFSYDVKMKEKGDIPEGYSVSREKKERFSLILESASTNQTSMYLCASSKGEVPDTQYFGPGTRLTVL.

This clonotype was detected ten times or more. The chain joins TRBV20-1 to TRBJ1-1, with TRBD1 matching over 12 bases. Trimming took 5 bases from V and 4 from J; bases not matched to a gene: 8. The V gene's germline CDR1 is DFQATT and CDR2 SNEGSKA (reference sequence). The CDR3 sequence is 15 residues long. The CDR3 reads CSAHPGQGASTEAFF. CDR3 sequence (DNA): TGCAGTGCTCATCCGGGACAGGGGGCGAGCACTGAAGCTTTCTTT.

The V and J genes are TRBV29-1 and TRBJ2-6; no clear D. Trimming took 0 bases from V and 0 from J, leaving 6 bases between them. Germline loops: CDR1 SQVTM, CDR2 ANQGSEA. The CDR3 covers 15 residues. The CDR3, as DNA: TGCAGCGTTGAAGAAAGTAACTCTGGGGCCAACGTCCTGACTTTC. It encodes CSVEESNSGANVLTF.

Many counts were recorded for this clonotype. The V call is TRBV5-1, the J call TRBJ2-7; TRBD1 matches 7 bases. Germline loops: CDR1 SGHRS, CDR2 YFSETQ. V gave up 3 bases and J gave up 3 bases; unmatched junction bases: 9. The CDR3 consists of 15 residues. CDR3: CASSSYRGTDYEQYF. Written as DNA, the CDR3 is TGCGCCAGCAGCTCATACAGGGGAACAGACTACGAGCAGTACTTC. The variable domain in full, with the rest retrieved from reference TRBV5-1 and TRBJ2-7, is KAGVTQTPRYLIKTRGQQVTLSCSPISGHRSVSWYQQTPGQGLQFLFEYFSETQRNKGNFPGRFSGRQFSNSRSEMNVSTLELGDSALYLCASSSYRGTDYEQYFGPGTRLTVT.

By sample share, this clonotype is medium-sized. This rearrangement joins TRBV12-3 or TRBV12-4 to TRBJ2-3; D unclear. V was pared by 5 bases and J by 6 bases, with 15 bases between. The CDR3 has 14 amino acids. CDR3 coding DNA: TGTGCCAGCAGTCCCGGGCCTTGGGATGATACGCAGTATTTT. Translated: CASSPGPWDDTQYF.